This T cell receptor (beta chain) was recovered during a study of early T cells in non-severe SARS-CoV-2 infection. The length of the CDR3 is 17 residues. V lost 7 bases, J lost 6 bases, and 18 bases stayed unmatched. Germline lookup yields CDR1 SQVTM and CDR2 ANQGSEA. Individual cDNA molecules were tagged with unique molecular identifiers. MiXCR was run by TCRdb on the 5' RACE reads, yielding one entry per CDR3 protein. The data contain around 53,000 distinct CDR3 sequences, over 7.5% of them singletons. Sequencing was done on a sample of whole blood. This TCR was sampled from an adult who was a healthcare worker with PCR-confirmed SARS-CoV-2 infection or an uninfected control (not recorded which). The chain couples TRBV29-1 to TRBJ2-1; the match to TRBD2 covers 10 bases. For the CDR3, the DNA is TGCAGCGCCCAGAGGATTAGCGGGAGGCTTTCCCTCAATGAGCAGTTCTTC. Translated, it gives CSAQRISGRLSLNEQFF.